Each of the 24 T cell receptor beta chains below was sequenced from the same sample in a study of OX40 agonist ivuxolimab in advanced cancers. The repertoire was sequenced with immunoSEQ multiplex PCR; TCRdb's copy has only in-frame clones and lacks some. The table has 45,000 to 65,000 clones, approximately 80% seen once. Source: CD4+ or CD8+ T cells sorted from blood, taken in a trial of the OX40 agonist ivuxolimab. Source of these receptors: an adult with an advanced solid tumor such as melanoma, head and neck, liver or kidney cancer.

The chain recombines TRBV19 with TRBJ2-1; tentatively, D is TRBD2 (7 bases). Trimming pared 5 bases from V and 6 bases from J, leaving 14 bases between. Germline-derived CDR1 and CDR2 are LNHDA and SQIVND (reference sequence). The CDR3 runs to 14 residues. In nucleotides, the CDR3 is TGTGCCAGTAGTCCGCGGGGGCGGAGCAATGAGCAGTTCTTC. The encoded protein is CASSPRGRSNEQFF.

The rearrangement joins TRBV7-2 to TRBJ1-3, with D hard to call. Trimming pared 5 bases from V and 0 bases from J, leaving 11 bases between. Germline V CDR1 and CDR2: SGHTA, FQGNSA. The CDR3 covers 15 residues. CDR3 in amino acids: CASSLHTDSGNTIYF. In DNA form, the CDR3 reads TGTGCCAGCAGCCTCCACACGGACTCTGGAAACACCATATATTTT.

CDR3 amino acids: CASQGPGQASYEQYF. The CDR3 coding sequence is TGTGCCAGCCAGGGCCCGGGACAGGCCTCCTACGAGCAGTACTTC. The rearrangement uses TRBV6-5 and TRBJ2-7; the match to TRBD1 covers 8 bases. V lost 8 bases, J lost 0 bases, and 9 bases stayed unmatched. Per the germline V gene, CDR1 is MNHEY and CDR2 is SVGAGI. The CDR3 length is 15 residues.

This clone has just one count. The CDR3 region is CASSLSQAYGYTF. The DNA for the CDR3 is TGTGCCAGCAGTTTATCTCAGGCGTATGGCTACACCTTC. J is TRBJ1-2 and V is TRBV6-5; D not resolved. V was trimmed by 4 bases and J by 5 bases, leaving 11 bases between them. This CDR3 comprises 13 residues. Germline V gives CDR1 MNHEY, CDR2 SVGAGI.

J is TRBJ2-7 and V is TRBV5-1; 8 bases are shared with TRBD1. Trimming took 3 bases from V and 7 from J; bases not matched to a gene: 12. This CDR3 comprises 15 residues. CDR1 and CDR2 from the germline V gene are SGHRS and YFSETQ. The CDR3 sequence is CASSSSGTGGREQYF. In nucleotides, the CDR3 is TGCGCCAGCAGCTCATCCGGGACAGGTGGGCGGGAGCAGTACTTC.

The V gene is TRBV7-8, the J gene TRBJ2-7; 7 nucleotides match TRBD1. V dropped 2 bases and J dropped 6; count of bases not matched to a gene: 10. This CDR3 comprises 15 residues. The germline V gene has CDR1 SGHVS and CDR2 FQNEAQ. CDR3 protein: CASSLRDSIGGEQYF. The CDR3 nucleotides read TGTGCCAGCAGCTTACGGGACAGCATAGGGGGCGAGCAGTACTTC.

This clone was observed a handful of times. The chain employs TRBV12-1 and TRBJ2-7; TRBD2 reflects the table's D call only, with no check against the DNA. TRBV12-1 corresponds to a pseudogene. The CDR3 spans 11 residues. The CDR3 loop reads CASLGEHEQYF. In DNA, the CDR3 is TGTGCCAGCCTAGGCGAGCACGAGCAGTACTTC.

The chain has TRBV5-1 and TRBJ1-2; TRBD1 is a possible D gene (6 bases). CDR3 size: 15 residues. Trimming stripped 0 bases from V and 5 bases from J, with 14 bases between. Germline CDR1 SGHRS, CDR2 YFSETQ. The DNA of the CDR3 is TGCGCCAGCAGCTTGGAGGGCGGACAGCCTTATGGCTACACCTTC. Protein product: CASSLEGGQPYGYTF.

The chain uses TRBV28 and TRBJ2-1; 7 nucleotides match TRBD2. V trimming: 6 bases; J trimming: 6 bases; junction bases outside the gene matches: 8. The CDR3 runs 14 residues. Germline assignment: CDR1 MDHEN and CDR2 SYDVKM. Here the CDR3 reads CASSRAGLSNEQFF. As DNA, the CDR3 is TGTGCCAGCAGCAGAGCGGGATTGAGCAATGAGCAGTTCTTC. Filled out from reference TRBV28 and TRBJ2-1, the complete variable domain reads DVKVTQSSRYLVKRTGEKVFLECVQDMDHENMFWYRQDPGLGLRLIYFSYDVKMKEKGDIPEGYSVSREKKERFSLILESASTNQTSMYLCASSRAGLSNEQFFGPGTRLTVL.

This clone was picked up one time. This chain connects TRBV28 to TRBJ2-5; perhaps TRBD2 as D (6 bases). The CDR3 length is 14 residues. Deletions cut 1 base from V and 2 bases from J, with 8 bases between. Germline CDR1 and CDR2: MDHEN and SYDVKM. CDR3 region: CASSLYGGQETQYF. The CDR3 DNA is TGTGCCAGCAGTTTATACGGGGGACAAGAGACCCAGTACTTC.

This clone was detected a few times. The chain recombines TRBV6-1 with TRBJ1-5, with unresolved D. The germline V gene has CDR1 MNHNS and CDR2 SASEGT. Trimming pared 3 bases from V and 6 bases from J, leaving 12 bases between. The CDR3 runs to 14 residues. The CDR3 DNA sequence: TGTGCCAGCAGTGAGCAGACCGAGGGTCAGCCCCAGCATTTT. Amino acid sequence: CASSEQTEGQPQHF.

The rearrangement links TRBV19 to TRBJ2-1, with TRBD2 identical over 7 bases. This CDR3 comprises 16 residues. The germline gives CDR1 LNHDA, CDR2 SQIVND (reference sequence). V lost 6 bases and J lost 9; bases outside the gene matches: 17. CDR3 DNA: TGTGCCAGTAGCCCTCGAATTCAGGCGGGAGTCGTTGAGCAGTTCTTC. As protein: CASSPRIQAGVVEQFF.

This clone was picked up a small number of times. The chain is built from TRBV14 and TRBJ2-1, with D unresolved. The CDR3 runs 12 residues. V lost 4 bases and J lost 2, with 3 bases in between. Germline V lookup: CDR1 SGHDN, CDR2 FVKESK. CDR3 region: CASSRAYNEQFF. The CDR3 nucleotides are TGTGCCAGCAGCCGGGCCTACAATGAGCAGTTCTTC.

This chain connects TRBV2 to TRBJ1-1; a possible D gene is TRBD1 (6 bases). V was pared by 3 bases and J by 6 bases, with 14 bases between. The CDR3 is 14 amino acids. The germline CDR1 and CDR2 sequences are SNHLY and FYNNEI. Here the CDR3 reads CASSDGQRDPEAFF. In DNA, the CDR3 is TGTGCCAGCAGTGACGGACAGAGGGACCCTGAAGCTTTCTTT.

A single count supports this clone. The V and J genes are TRBV4-3 and TRBJ1-2, with D tentatively TRBD1 (6 bases). This CDR3 has 15 amino acids. CDR1 is LGHNA and CDR2 is YSLEER in the germline V gene. Trimming removed 4 bases from V and 4 bases from J, with 16 bases in between. The CDR3 DNA reads as TGCGCCAGCAGCCCCACCTGGGGGGCCTCCTATGGCTACACCTTC. It yields the protein CASSPTWGASYGYTF.

V and J are TRBV18 and TRBJ1-4, with D possibly matching TRBD1 (6 bases). CDR1 is KGHSH and CDR2 is LQKENI in the germline V gene. V lost 2 bases, J lost 4 bases, and 8 bases lay in between. The CDR3 extends over 14 amino acids. The CDR3 region has the DNA TGTGCCAGCTCACCAAGGACAGATAATGAAAAACTGTTTTTT. Protein product: CASSPRTDNEKLFF.

The V call is TRBV9, the J call TRBJ2-1; 11 bases match TRBD2. Germline CDR1 is SGDLS and CDR2 is YYNGEE. The CDR3 extends over 15 amino acids. V lost 1 base and J lost 8; bases outside the gene matches: 5. CDR3 sequence: CASSVPSGGRDEQFF. The CDR3 bases are TGTGCCAGCAGCGTACCTAGCGGGGGGAGGGATGAGCAGTTCTTC.

The chain employs TRBV30 and TRBJ1-2, with TRBD1 matching over 10 bases. This CDR3 is 14 amino acids long. With 5 bases clipped from V and 8 bases from J, the junction kept 11 bases outside the gene matches. Germline lookup yields CDR1 GTSNPN and CDR2 SVGIG (reference sequence). CDR3 amino acids: CAWVRDRGMGGYTF. The CDR3 DNA sequence: TGTGCCTGGGTCCGGGACAGGGGAATGGGAGGCTACACCTTC.

This clone was counted between two and nine times. The rearrangement uses TRBV6-1 and TRBJ1-2; possible D gene TRBD1, 5 bases. V lost 7 bases and J lost 7, with 13 bases in between. This CDR3 is built from 12 residues. Germline V lookup: CDR1 MNHNS, CDR2 SASEGT. The CDR3 DNA reads as TGTGCCAGCACAGAGACAGAATCTGGCTACACCTTC. Protein product: CASTETESGYTF.

A single count supports this clone. The rearrangement uses TRBV12-5 and TRBJ2-5, with no clear D. The germline V and J ends were trimmed by 8 bases and 4 bases, with 14 bases remaining between them. CDR1 LGHNT and CDR2 FRNRAP come from the germline V gene. This CDR3 region has 13 residues. The CDR3 loop reads CASLRTTGETQYF. In DNA, the CDR3 is TGTGCTAGTCTGCGGACCACCGGAGAGACCCAGTACTTC.

In the case of this clone: At one end the junction does not follow the germline gene, possibly because of a read error. The gene calls are TRBV27 and TRBJ1-2; D remains unclear. The germline V gene encodes CDR1 MNHEY and CDR2 SMNVEV (reference sequence). CDR3 size: 13 residues. The CDR3 coding sequence is TGTGCCAGCAGCAGTTCCCTTAACTATGACTACACCTTC. Protein sequence: CASSSSLNYDYTF.

The chain joins TRBV28 to TRBJ2-5; D is uncertain. The V end lost 4 bases, the J end lost 4 bases, and 13 bases lay between the germline ends. Germline V gene data show CDR1 as MDHEN and CDR2 as SYDVKM. The CDR3 covers 14 residues. This chain's CDR3 is CASSSISAGETQYF. The CDR3 bases are TGTGCCAGCAGTTCCATTTCAGCCGGAGAGACCCAGTACTTC.

This clone appeared once. V is TRBV6-1 and J is TRBJ1-2; 8 bases agree with TRBD1. Germline trimming cut 5 bases from V and 4 bases from J; bases unmatched to any gene: 9. Germline V gives CDR1 MNHNS, CDR2 SASEGT. CDR3 length: 15 residues. The CDR3 spells CASSKTGTGGYGYTF. In nucleotides, the CDR3 is TGTGCCAGCAGTAAAACCGGGACAGGTGGCTATGGCTACACCTTC.

The rearrangement joins TRBV7-9 to TRBJ1-1; no clear D. The CDR3 consists of 13 residues. Looked up from germline, CDR1 is SEHNR and CDR2 is FQNEAQ (reference sequence). V lost 1 base to trimming and J lost 7 bases, with 10 bases between them. In DNA, the CDR3 is TGTGCCAGCAGCTTAGATTACAACTATGAAGCTTTCTTT. Its protein product is CASSLDYNYEAFF.